The 25 T cell receptor beta chains below were found in one sample sequenced in a study of response to subunit inactivated influenza vaccine. TCRdb ran MiXCR on the RT-PCR reads and lists one entry per CDR3 protein. This table has 400,000 to 650,000 distinct CDR3 sequences, roughly 7.9% appearing once. This sample comprised PBMCs from blood, obtained around 25 months after vaccination. The receptors here all came from a man between 50 and 70 years old who received an inactivated influenza vaccine.

This clonotype was seen only a few times. This CDR3 reads CASSQEAGVSPLHF. CDR3 coding DNA: TGTGCCAGCAGCCAAGAGGCAGGGGTTTCACCCCTCCACTTT. The chain combines TRBV14 with TRBJ1-6, with a weak D call TRBD1 (6 bases). Trimming stripped 0 bases from V and 9 bases from J, with 9 bases between. Germline lookup yields CDR1 SGHDN and CDR2 FVKESK. The CDR3 totals 14 residues.

This clonotype was seen a handful of times. V usage is TRBV7-9 and J usage is TRBJ2-1; 8 bases agree with TRBD2. V dropped 3 bases and J dropped 6; count of bases not matched to a gene: 1. The CDR3 is 13 residues long. CDR1 and CDR2 from the germline V gene are SEHNR and FQNEAQ (reference sequence). Written as DNA, the CDR3 is TGTGCCAGCAGCTTCGCGGGAGGCAATGAGCAGTTCTTC. It yields the protein CASSFAGGNEQFF.

The rearrangement joins TRBV10-3 to TRBJ2-7, with D perhaps matching TRBD1 or TRBD2 (5 bases each). The germline V and J ends were trimmed by 11 bases and 5 bases, with 19 bases remaining between them. CDR3 length: 13 amino acids. Per germline, CDR1 ENHRY and CDR2 SYGVKD. The CDR3, as DNA: TGTGCCGTTAAAGGGACCCCGGCCAACGAGCAGTACTTC. Translating gives CAVKGTPANEQYF.

This rearrangement joins TRBV12-3 or TRBV12-4 to TRBJ2-1; tentative D call: TRBD2 (6 bases). This CDR3 has 17 amino acids. The DNA for the CDR3 is TGTGCAGTGACTGCCGGGACCGGGAGAGGCTCCTACAATGAGCAGTTCTTC. This sequence encodes CAVTAGTGRGSYNEQFF.

CDR3 sequence (DNA): TGCGCCAGCAGCTTCCCAAGCGGGAGAGGGAGCAATGAGCAGTTCTTC. It is translated as CASSFPSGRGSNEQFF. This chain uses TRBV5-1 with TRBJ2-1; 8 bases align to TRBD2. The V gene end was trimmed by 2 bases and the J gene end by 6 bases; junction bases not matched to a gene: 10. Germline V gives CDR1 SGHRS, CDR2 YFSETQ. This CDR3 has 16 residues. The whole variable domain, remainder taken from reference TRBV5-1 and TRBJ2-1, is KAGVTQTPRYLIKTRGQQVTLSCSPISGHRSVSWYQQTPGQGLQFLFEYFSETQRNKGNFPGRFSGRQFSNSRSEMNVSTLELGDSALYLCASSFPSGRGSNEQFFGPGTRLTVL.

The rearrangement links TRBV5-1 to TRBJ1-2; possibly TRBD1 for D (6 bases). V shed 4 bases and J shed 5 bases, with 24 bases lying between them. Looked up from germline, CDR1 is SGHRS and CDR2 is YFSETQ. The CDR3 is 17 amino acids. The CDR3 here is CASSRYQYKQGFYGYTF. The CDR3 DNA is TGCGCCAGCAGCAGATACCAATACAAACAGGGATTTTATGGCTACACCTTC.

The rearrangement links TRBV6-5 to TRBJ1-5; D is undetermined. V shed 4 bases and J shed 1 base, with 14 bases lying between them. This CDR3 is built from 16 residues. Looked up from germline, CDR1 is MNHEY and CDR2 is SVGAGI. For the CDR3, the DNA is TGTGCCAGCAGTTCCGCGACCGGACGGAGCAATCAGCCCCAGCATTTT. This sequence encodes CASSSATGRSNQPQHF.

Many counts were recorded for this clonotype. The chain is built from TRBV3-1 and TRBJ2-7; perhaps TRBD2 as D (6 bases). CDR3 length: 15 amino acids. Per the germline V gene, CDR1 is LGHDT and CDR2 is YNNKEL (reference sequence). V dropped 2 bases and J dropped 3 bases, with 14 bases sitting between them. The CDR3 sequence is CASSQNPGRGYEQYF. The CDR3 nucleotides read TGTGCCAGCAGCCAAAACCCAGGGCGGGGCTACGAGCAGTACTTC.

This clonotype has just a few counts. This chain joins TRBV6-2 or TRBV6-3 and TRBJ2-2, with D perhaps TRBD1 (6 bases). Between the trimmed V and J ends, which lost 5 bases and 6 bases, there was a span of 13 bases. CDR3 length: 14 residues. Germline V gives CDR1 MNHEY, CDR2 SVGEGT. Here the CDR3 reads CASSKQGIAGELFF. DNA for the CDR3: TGTGCCAGCAGTAAACAGGGTATCGCCGGGGAGCTGTTTTTT.

In its sample, this clonotype was seen many times. Mismatch with germline at one junction end may stem from a read error. The rearrangement joins TRBV28 to TRBJ2-3; D is perhaps TRBD1 (6 bases). This CDR3 is built from 15 residues. CDR1 and CDR2 from the germline V gene are MDHEN and SYDVKM. In nucleotides, the CDR3 is TGTGCCAGCACTTTATACAGGGCAGGAGGAGATACGCAGTATTTT. This sequence encodes CASTLYRAGGDTQYF.

The V call is TRBV29-1, the J call TRBJ2-7; D is unclear. The V gene lost 1 base and the J gene lost 4 bases, with 14 bases spanning the gap. The germline CDR1 and CDR2 sequences are SQVTM and ANQGSEA. The length of the CDR3 is 14 residues. CDR3 sequence (DNA): TGCAGCGTTGAAGTTAGGGAAAGGATATACGAGCAGTACTTC. Its translation: CSVEVRERIYEQYF.

This clonotype was found a few times. This chain joins TRBV5-1 and TRBJ2-3; 7 bases fit TRBD2. Germline CDR1 and CDR2: SGHRS and YFSETQ. After removal of 0 bases from V and 6 bases from J, the junction contained 7 bases not matched to a gene. This CDR3 has 15 amino acids. The CDR3 nucleotides read TGCGCCAGCAGCTTGGGGACTAGAGCCTCGGATACGCAGTATTTT. Amino acids: CASSLGTRASDTQYF.

This clonotype has more than one count but fewer than ten. The gene calls are TRBV6-1 and TRBJ2-3, with D hard to call. V lost 6 bases and J 3 bases, leaving 13 bases between the germline ends. Germline V gene lookup returns CDR1 MNHNS and CDR2 SASEGT. The CDR3 extends over 14 amino acids. For the CDR3, the DNA is TGTGCCAGCAGCTCCGGCGGAGAGACAGATACGCAGTATTTT. Its translation is CASSSGGETDTQYF.

At least ten counts were recorded for this clonotype. The J gene is TRBJ1-1, the V gene TRBV6-1, with TRBD1 matching 11 bases. V lost 6 bases, J lost 5 bases, and 5 bases stayed unmatched. The CDR3 is 14 residues long. Germline-derived CDR1 and CDR2 are MNHNS and SASEGT. The CDR3 nucleotides are TGTGCCAGCAGGATAGGGACAGGGGGGACTGAAGCTTTCTTT. Translation gives CASRIGTGGTEAFF.

This clonotype was seen more than once but under ten times. This chain joins TRBV6-5 and TRBJ1-2, with 7 bases aligning to TRBD1. Germline V gene lookup returns CDR1 MNHEY and CDR2 SVGAGI. The CDR3 length is 12 residues. The V segment lost 2 bases and the J segment 8 bases; nucleotides outside the gene matches: 2. CDR3 DNA: TGTGCCAGCAGTTACCCGGGACAGGGCTACACCTTC. Translating gives CASSYPGQGYTF.

This clonotype has at least ten counts. The V and J genes are TRBV20-1 and TRBJ2-3, with no clear D. CDR1 and CDR2 (germline): DFQATT, SNEGSKA (reference sequence). V was cut by 1 base and J by 4 bases, with 12 bases left in between. The CDR3 totals 14 residues. The CDR3 reads CSARVGDHADTQYF. CDR3 nucleotides: TGCAGTGCTAGAGTGGGCGACCACGCAGATACGCAGTATTTT.

This clonotype came up many times. The V and J genes are TRBV29-1 and TRBJ2-2; 8 nucleotides agree with TRBD1. Trimming took 7 bases from V and 3 from J; bases not matched to a gene: 7. The germline V gene has CDR1 SQVTM and CDR2 ANQGSEA. This CDR3 region has 14 residues. This CDR3 reads CSAMDRVDTGELFF. The CDR3 DNA is TGCAGCGCGATGGACAGGGTTGACACCGGGGAGCTGTTTTTT.

The table lists this clonotype with a few counts. The V call is TRBV7-9, the J call TRBJ2-3; D is possibly TRBD2 (6 bases). This CDR3 comprises 13 residues. Trimming removed 5 bases at V and 4 bases at J, with 10 bases between. Germline-derived CDR1 and CDR2 are SEHNR and FQNEAQ (reference sequence). The CDR3 here is CASSKIAADTQYF. The CDR3 nucleotides are TGTGCCAGCAGCAAAATAGCGGCAGATACGCAGTATTTT.

The rearrangement links TRBV12-3 or TRBV12-4 to TRBJ2-7, with 7 nucleotides matching TRBD2. With 5 bases clipped from V and 1 base from J, the junction kept 14 bases outside the gene matches. The CDR3 extends over 17 amino acids. Here the CDR3 reads CASSAGTGGRPSYEQYF. The CDR3 DNA reads TGTGCCAGCAGTGCAGGGACGGGGGGTAGACCTTCCTACGAGCAGTACTTC.

This chain connects TRBV12-3 or TRBV12-4 to TRBJ1-4, with D perhaps matching TRBD1 (6 bases). The CDR3 has 15 residues. V lost 3 bases and J 4 bases, leaving 12 bases between the germline ends. CDR3: CASSFGGRNNEKLFF. CDR3 nucleotides: TGTGCCAGCAGTTTTGGGGGGCGCAATAATGAAAAACTGTTTTTT.

At least ten counts were recorded for this clonotype. V is TRBV29-1 and J is TRBJ2-7, with TRBD1 identical over 11 bases. The V gene end was trimmed by 4 bases and the J gene end by 7 bases; junction bases not matched to a gene: 3. The CDR3 consists of 12 residues. Germline V gene data show CDR1 as SQVTM and CDR2 as ANQGSEA. The CDR3 reads CSVAGQGEEQYF. The CDR3 DNA reads TGCAGCGTTGCGGGACAGGGGGAAGAGCAGTACTTC.

In this sample, this clonotype turned up many times. The chain joins TRBV29-1 to TRBJ2-5; no reliable D call. V was trimmed by 2 bases and J by 3 bases, leaving 19 bases between them. Germline V gene data show CDR1 as SQVTM and CDR2 as ANQGSEA. The CDR3 contains 16 residues. The CDR3 protein is CSVEYTGHIGEETQYF. In DNA form, the CDR3 reads TGCAGCGTTGAATATACGGGCCATATTGGAGAAGAGACCCAGTACTTC.

This clonotype was recorded a few times. The chain recombines TRBV7-2 with TRBJ2-1; TRBD2 matches 7 bases. Germline V gene lookup returns CDR1 SGHTA and CDR2 FQGNSA. The CDR3 is made up of 16 amino acids. Trimming took 2 bases from V and 4 from J; bases not matched to a gene: 8. In DNA form, the CDR3 reads TGTGCCAGCAGCTTAAGTGCTGGTAGCGGGTACAATGAGCAGTTCTTC. It encodes CASSLSAGSGYNEQFF.

This clonotype has a count of ten or more. The chain uses TRBV29-1 and TRBJ2-1, with a possible D match to TRBD1 (5 bases). Trimming removed 7 bases from V and 5 bases from J, with 18 bases in between. Germline CDR1 is SQVTM and CDR2 is ANQGSEA. CDR3 length: 14 residues. This chain's CDR3 is CSATQGPGDNEQFF. CDR3 in DNA: TGCAGCGCCACCCAGGGTCCCGGCGACAATGAGCAGTTCTTC.

In its sample, this clonotype was seen many times. The genes are TRBV6-2 or TRBV6-3 and TRBJ1-2; no definite D call. The CDR3 totals 12 residues. Germline V gene sequence: CDR1 MNHEY, CDR2 SVGEGT. V lost 0 bases, J lost 1 base, and 0 bases lay in between. CDR3 protein: CASSYSNYGYTF. CDR3 coding DNA: TGTGCCAGCAGTTACTCTAACTATGGCTACACCTTC.